A selection of T cell receptor beta chains follows, all from one sample in a study of T-cell memory formation after mild COVID-19. TCRdb used MiXCR to reprocess the 5' RACE reads, holding one entry per CDR3 protein. The repertoire holds 450,000 or so distinct CDR3 sequences, around 25% seen once, with 12% in the top ten. The sequencing input was PBMCs or a T cell subset sorted from them (not recorded which). These receptors were taken from an adult woman who had mild COVID-19 (a few samples of this study predate the infection). Cell type and time point are not known. Both conserved end residues are part of each CDR3. The order of the fields is V gene, J gene, CDR3 protein.

>TRBV18|TRBJ2-1
CASSPPELPRYEQFF
>TRBV6-1|TRBJ2-7
CASSDQQGYEQYF
>TRBV20-1|TRBJ1-5
CSAREGVDQPQHF
>TRBV5-6|TRBJ2-2
CASSLAGPGELFF
>TRBV2|TRBJ2-2
CASSELTSEGELFF
>TRBV7-6|TRBJ2-2
CASSPHSGGSLAGELFF
>TRBV5-6|TRBJ2-3
CASSLGGTGTTDTQYF
>TRBV19|TRBJ1-1
CATADRGTEAFF
>TRBV4-1|TRBJ1-4
CASSQAWSGQGSRLFF
>TRBV2|TRBJ2-1
CASRGLAAVGQFF